The clone carrying this TCR beta chain occurred a few times. A second PCR of roughly 7 to 11 cycles used a sample-barcoded 5' primer and a J-beta primer mix. TCRdb reprocessed the 5' RACE reads with MiXCR, giving one entry per CDR3 protein. This sample carries about 1 million distinct CDR3 sequences, 35% to 55% of them seen once, and the ten largest clones take 15% to 20%. This sample was taken from a study of blood T cells in healthy people across ages. Study details: Per every two T cells, about one barcoded beta molecule was captured by template switching.

The source of this sequence is a woman aged 60 to 75 in good health. The sample consisted of blood.

The CDR3 spells CSARAYFRTTDTQYF. The CDR3 DNA sequence: TGCAGTGCTAGAGCGTATTTTCGGACCACAGATACGCAGTATTTT. The chain uses TRBV20-1 and TRBJ2-3; D not certain. With 1 base removed from V and 2 bases from J, the gap between germline ends came to 13 bases. Germline V gives CDR1 DFQATT, CDR2 SNEGSKA (reference sequence). This CDR3 is built from 15 residues.